The clone carrying this T cell receptor (beta chain) was observed a few times. TCRdb re-analysed the RT-PCR reads in MiXCR, keeping a single row per CDR3 protein. The sample shows 390,000 or so distinct CDR3 sequences, roughly 17% of them seen only once. This entry belongs to a study of patients and donors after allogeneic stem cell transplantation. The trim removed 3 bases at V and 6 bases at J, leaving 13 bases unmatched. Germline CDR1 and CDR2: LNHNV and YYDKDF (reference sequence). This CDR3 region has 16 residues. The sequence came from a human donor who was either an allogeneic HSCT recipient or a stem cell or donor lymphocyte infusion donor (not recorded which). It is not recorded whose cells these are; they may come from a transplant donor. The rearrangement joins TRBV15 to TRBJ2-7; TRBD1 agrees at 8 bases. Sequencing was carried out using blood, either unsorted or a sorted T cell fraction (not recorded which). The CDR3 DNA reads as TGTGCCACCAGCAGGGAAGCAGGGGGCTATGGGGTCGAGCAGTACTTC. It is translated as CATSREAGGYGVEQYF.